These 29 T cell receptor beta chains originate from one sample sequenced in a study of T-cell memory formation after mild COVID-19. TCRdb recomputed calls from the 5' RACE reads with MiXCR, one row per CDR3 protein. In the table there are 300,000 to 400,000 distinct CDR3 sequences, 25% to 30% of which are singletons. The sequencing sample was made of PBMCs or a T cell subset sorted from them (not recorded which). The receptors come from an adult woman who had mild COVID-19 (a few samples of this study predate the infection). Cell type and time point are not known.

The chain recombines TRBV29-1 with TRBJ2-3, with TRBD2 matching over 8 bases. CDR3 size: 15 residues. CDR1 and CDR2 (germline): SQVTM, ANQGSEA. V dropped 7 bases and J dropped 4; count of bases not matched to a gene: 13. CDR3 region: CSGTGTRDGADTQYF. The CDR3 DNA reads as TGCAGCGGAACCGGGACTAGAGACGGCGCAGATACGCAGTATTTT.

This clonotype was recorded a few times. The chain has TRBV27 and TRBJ2-1; 10 positions agree with TRBD2. V was clipped by 3 bases and J by 6 bases; unmatched bases: 5. The CDR3 totals 15 residues. The germline V gene has CDR1 MNHEY and CDR2 SMNVEV (reference sequence). The CDR3 DNA reads as TGTGCCAGCAGTTTCGTACTAGCGGGGATCAATGAGCAGTTCTTC. This translates into CASSFVLAGINEQFF.

The chain uses TRBV29-1 and TRBJ2-2; 7 bases are shared with TRBD1. Trimming cost V 4 bases and J 7 bases; bases outside gene matches: 3. Germline assignment: CDR1 SQVTM and CDR2 ANQGSEA. This CDR3 is 12 amino acids long. In DNA, the CDR3 is TGCAGCGTTGTAGCAGGGGGCGGGGAGCTGTTTTTT. It encodes CSVVAGGGELFF.

This chain links TRBV14 with TRBJ2-3; a weak D match, TRBD2 (5 bases). Germline CDR1 and CDR2: SGHDN and FVKESK. Trimming stripped 1 base from V and 4 bases from J, with 15 bases between. This CDR3 region has 16 residues. CDR3 sequence (DNA): TGTGCCAGCAGCCAAGCCCCTACCCCGGAGGCAGATACGCAGTATTTT. Translating gives CASSQAPTPEADTQYF.

CDR3 loop: CASSEGTRQQETQYF. CDR3 sequence (DNA): TGCGCCAGCAGCGAAGGCACGAGACAGCAAGAGACCCAGTACTTC. The chain couples TRBV5-1 to TRBJ2-5; D might be TRBD1 (5 bases). Germline CDR1 SGHRS, CDR2 YFSETQ. CDR3 length: 15 amino acids. The V and J ends lost 4 bases and 2 bases respectively, with 15 bases between them.

The rearrangement links TRBV4-1 to TRBJ1-6; tentatively, D is TRBD1 (5 bases). This CDR3 region has 18 residues. Looked up from germline, CDR1 is MGHRA and CDR2 is YSYEKL. Deletions cut 1 base from V and 0 bases from J, with 13 bases between. CDR3 DNA: TGCGCCAGCAGCCAAGCCGCCTCTAGGGGCTCCTATAATTCACCCCTCCACTTT. Its protein product is CASSQAASRGSYNSPLHF.

The CDR3 region is CASTPLAGGMNTGELFF. DNA for the CDR3: TGTGCCAGCACCCCCCTAGCGGGGGGAATGAACACCGGGGAGCTGTTTTTT. This chain joins TRBV7-8 and TRBJ2-2; 11 bases align to TRBD2. The length of the CDR3 is 17 residues. Germline CDR1 reads SGHVS; CDR2 reads FQNEAQ. With V trimmed by 7 bases and J by 1 base, 8 bases remained unmatched.

This clonotype was recorded a few times. This sequence joins TRBV20-1 and TRBJ2-1, with TRBD1 matching 7 bases. CDR1 and CDR2 (germline): DFQATT, SNEGSKA (reference sequence). The CDR3 covers 13 residues. Trimming took 3 bases from V and 7 from J; bases not matched to a gene: 6. In nucleotides, the CDR3 is TGCAGTGCTAGGCGGGCAGGGGGAAATGAGCAGTTCTTC. The encoded protein is CSARRAGGNEQFF.

CDR3 bases: TGTGCCAGCAGCTCGACCGAACGCTCCTACAATGAGCAGTTCTTC. As protein: CASSSTERSYNEQFF. The J gene is TRBJ2-1, the V gene TRBV12-3 or TRBV12-4; D is ambiguous. This CDR3 has 15 residues. The V and J ends lost 6 bases and 0 bases respectively, with 12 bases between them.

This chain uses TRBV12-3 or TRBV12-4 with TRBJ2-2; D is possibly TRBD1 (5 bases). Trimming removed 11 bases at V and 6 bases at J, with 16 bases between. This CDR3 region has 13 residues. CDR3 in DNA: TGTGCCCACCGGCAGGGTGAATCCGGGGAGCTGTTTTTT. Its protein is CAHRQGESGELFF.

There are a few counts of this clonotype. V and J are TRBV3-1 and TRBJ1-1; TRBD1 agrees at 7 bases. Germline lookup yields CDR1 LGHDT and CDR2 YNNKEL (reference sequence). With V trimmed by 4 bases and J by 5 bases, 7 bases remained unmatched. This CDR3 contains 14 residues. The CDR3 loop reads CASSLDQGGTEAFF. The CDR3 coding sequence is TGTGCCAGCAGCCTAGACCAGGGGGGTACTGAAGCTTTCTTT.

V gene TRBV5-8 combines with J gene TRBJ1-2; 11 nucleotides line up with TRBD1. The CDR3 has 16 amino acids. V was pared by 0 bases and J by 3 bases, with 4 bases of the junction left unmatched. The V gene's germline CDR1 is SGHTS and CDR2 YDEGEE. The CDR3 region is CASSLGTGGADYGYTF. The CDR3 bases are TGTGCCAGCAGCTTGGGGACAGGGGGCGCGGACTATGGCTACACCTTC.

This clonotype was found a few times. This chain connects TRBV6-2 or TRBV6-3 to TRBJ2-1, with TRBD2 matching over 7 bases. V lost 9 bases and J lost 9; bases outside the gene matches: 17. Germline assignment: CDR1 MNHEY and CDR2 SVGEGT. The CDR3 has 15 amino acids. This CDR3 reads CARWESGTPRGEQFF. In nucleotides, the CDR3 is TGTGCCAGGTGGGAGAGCGGGACTCCTCGAGGTGAGCAGTTCTTC.

This clonotype has a handful of counts. The chain carries TRBV7-2 and TRBJ2-3; the match to TRBD1 covers 8 bases. The CDR3 contains 19 residues. Unmatched junction bases numbered 14, after V lost 3 bases and J lost 0 bases. Looked up from germline, CDR1 is SGHTA and CDR2 is FQGNSA. The CDR3 DNA sequence: TGTGCCAGCAGCTTTTTCCCCAGGGCAGGGGGCGGGAGCACAGATACGCAGTATTTT. Its protein product is CASSFFPRAGGGSTDTQYF.

The V and J genes are TRBV9 and TRBJ2-5; no clear D. The CDR3 contains 13 residues. V lost 2 bases and J lost 5, with 10 bases in between. CDR1 and CDR2 from the germline V gene are SGDLS and YYNGEE. The CDR3 sequence is CASSVNEAETQYF. Written as DNA, the CDR3 is TGTGCCAGCAGCGTTAACGAGGCGGAGACCCAGTACTTC.

The genes are TRBV5-1 and TRBJ2-1; D possibly corresponds to TRBD2 (6 bases). The length of the CDR3 is 16 residues. Between the trimmed V and J ends, which lost 0 bases and 6 bases, there was a span of 16 bases. Germline V lookup: CDR1 SGHRS, CDR2 YFSETQ. The CDR3 region has the DNA TGCGCCAGCAGCTTGGGGGCGGGACCCGGCGTCAATGAGCAGTTCTTC. Its protein product is CASSLGAGPGVNEQFF.

As concerns this clonotype: It may be a read error: a sequence one base away is much more abundant. The chain carries TRBV7-8 and TRBJ2-3; D remains ambiguous. The V gene's germline CDR1 is SGHVS and CDR2 FQNEAQ. This CDR3 has 17 amino acids. CDR3 sequence reads: CDSSLDSETTSTDTQYF. For the CDR3, the DNA is TGTGACAGCAGCTTGGATTCAGAGACCACTAGCACAGATACGCAGTATTTT.

This clonotype was seen only a few times. This CDR3 reads CASSYPGSQYF. Written as DNA, the CDR3 is TGTGCCAGCAGCTACCCGGGATCCCAGTACTTC. The rearrangement joins TRBV7-8 to TRBJ2-5; possibly TRBD2 for D (5 bases). The V and J ends lost 4 bases and 9 bases respectively, with 9 bases between them. The CDR3 is 11 residues long. The germline V gene has CDR1 SGHVS and CDR2 FQNEAQ.

This clonotype was detected only a few times. The chain carries TRBV28 and TRBJ2-7; D may be TRBD1 (8 bases). The germline V gene encodes CDR1 MDHEN and CDR2 SYDVKM. V was pared by 6 bases and J by 3 bases, with 15 bases between. The CDR3 has 14 amino acids. CDR3 loop: CASRKTGGDYEQYF. The DNA for the CDR3 is TGTGCCAGCAGAAAAACAGGGGGGGACTACGAGCAGTACTTC.

This chain joins TRBV7-9 and TRBJ1-3; D possibly corresponds to TRBD1 (5 bases). Germline values: CDR1 SEHNR, CDR2 FQNEAQ (reference sequence). V lost 5 bases and J 0 bases, leaving 14 bases between the germline ends. CDR3 length: 16 amino acids. The CDR3 loop reads CASSGQGLNSGNTIYF. The CDR3, as DNA: TGTGCCAGCAGCGGGCAGGGCCTTAACTCTGGAAACACCATATATTTT.

In this sample, this clonotype turned up a few times. V usage is TRBV3-1 and J usage is TRBJ2-7; D is perhaps TRBD2 (5 bases). The germline V gene has CDR1 LGHDT and CDR2 YNNKEL (reference sequence). V lost 4 bases and J lost 0, with 22 bases in between. The CDR3 extends over 18 amino acids. The CDR3 is CASSPNVQRSSLSYEQYF. In DNA form, the CDR3 reads TGTGCCAGCAGCCCTAACGTTCAGCGGTCCTCCCTCTCCTACGAGCAGTACTTC.

The table lists this clonotype with a few counts. V and J are TRBV7-2 and TRBJ1-2, with D uncertain. From germline, CDR1 is SGHTA and CDR2 FQGNSA. Trimming cost V 5 bases and J 8 bases, with 18 bases left between them. There are 14 residues in the CDR3. CDR3 loop: CASSRGNWPWGYTF. In DNA form, the CDR3 reads TGTGCCAGCAGCAGAGGGAATTGGCCCTGGGGCTACACCTTC.

On this clonotype: One junction end disagrees with the germline gene, perhaps due to a read error. This rearrangement joins TRBV12-3 or TRBV12-4 to TRBJ1-1; TRBD1 is a possible D gene (5 bases). CDR3 length: 12 residues. The CDR3 is CASSLGTLGAFF. The CDR3 nucleotides are TGTGCCAGCAGCTTAGGGACTCTGGGTGCTTTCTTT.

In its sample, this clonotype was seen a few times. The chain carries TRBV24-1 and TRBJ2-7, with D perhaps TRBD2 (6 bases). V was trimmed by 6 bases and J by 2 bases, leaving 10 bases between them. The germline gives CDR1 KGHDR, CDR2 SFDVKD. This CDR3 region has 13 residues. The CDR3 sequence is CATSWGGTYEQYF. The CDR3 region has the DNA TGTGCCACCAGTTGGGGCGGGACCTACGAGCAGTACTTC.

This clonotype was seen only a few times. The chain carries TRBV7-2 and TRBJ1-2, with 12 bases lining up with TRBD1. The CDR3 is 18 amino acids. V lost 1 base, J lost 2 bases, and 8 bases stayed unmatched. Looked up from germline, CDR1 is SGHTA and CDR2 is FQGNSA. In DNA, the CDR3 is TGTGCCAGCAGCTTAGTACCGGGACAGGGGGCAGGAAACTATGGCTACACCTTC. It translates to CASSLVPGQGAGNYGYTF.

This clonotype was detected a few times. CDR3 in DNA: TGTGCCAGCAGCCTTAGCGGGAGTAGAGATACGCAGTATTTT. It translates to CASSLSGSRDTQYF. V gene TRBV5-4 combines with J gene TRBJ2-3; 9 positions agree with TRBD2. This CDR3 region has 14 residues. Germline lookup yields CDR1 SGHNT and CDR2 YYREEE (reference sequence). V was clipped by 4 bases and J by 5 bases; unmatched bases: 5. Variable domain in full (rest from reference TRBV5-4 and TRBJ2-3): ETGVTQSPTHLIKTRGQQVTLRCSSQSGHNTVSWYQQALGQGPQFIFQYYREEENGRGNFPPRFSGLQFPNYSSELNVNALELDDSALYLCASSLSGSRDTQYFGPGTRLTVL.

The chain carries TRBV19 and TRBJ2-2; D uncertain. The CDR3 is made up of 12 amino acids. Looked up from germline, CDR1 is LNHDA and CDR2 is SQIVND (reference sequence). V was clipped by 6 bases and J by 5 bases, with 7 bases between them. The CDR3 here is CASSTRTGELFF. Written as DNA, the CDR3 is TGTGCCAGTAGCACAAGAACCGGGGAGCTGTTTTTT.

This sequence joins TRBV6-5 and TRBJ2-1, with 7 bases identical to TRBD2. From germline, CDR1 is MNHEY and CDR2 SVGAGI. The CDR3 covers 15 residues. J gave up 4 bases and V 2 bases, and 5 bases lay outside the gene matches. This chain's CDR3 is CASSYTGGRYNEQFF. CDR3 DNA: TGTGCCAGCAGTTACACGGGAGGCCGTTACAATGAGCAGTTCTTC.

Here the CDR3 DNA reads TGTGCCAGCCTTATTTTAGCGGGGGGGCTATCCGGGGAGCTGTTTTTT. Protein sequence: CASLILAGGLSGELFF. This chain connects TRBV6-1 to TRBJ2-2; 11 bases map to TRBD2. In germline, CDR1 is MNHNS, CDR2 SASEGT. The junction had 11 bases not matched to a gene; V was cut back by 8 bases and J by 6 bases. This CDR3 spans 16 amino acids.